This T cell receptor beta chain was captured by sequencing in a study of blood T cell repertoires in COVID-19. At the level of the study: Acute and convalescent COVID-19 samples came from the United States, Italy and Spain. From T cells, B-cell-depleted T cells, or PBMCs came the material, which was cDNA or gDNA.

The CDR3 is 15 residues long. Germline V gives CDR1 SGHDN, CDR2 FVKESK. V was shortened by 1 base and J by 5 bases, with 11 bases between the two germline ends. Method: immunoSEQ multiplex PCR; TCRdb's copy keeps in-frame clones and lacks some. The data contain 150,000 or so clones, 80% to 90% of them singletons. What was sequenced was peripheral blood. The chain combines TRBV14 with TRBJ1-4; perhaps TRBD1 as D (5 bases). This receptor was identified in a human donor in a cohort sampled during active COVID-19. For the CDR3, the DNA is TGTGCCAGCAGCCAAGGGGGCAGACCCAATGAAAAACTGTTTTTT. This encodes CASSQGGRPNEKLFF.